This TCR beta chain was profiled in a study of cytomegalovirus exposure and HLA in healthy donors. Both 60 Vbeta primers and 13 Jbeta primers went into the PCR. Produced via immunoSEQ multiplex PCR; TCRdb's table is partial and in-frame only. The table lists about 57,000 clones, more than 75% of them singletons. The donors were healthy bone marrow donors. Germline CDR1 is LGHNT and CDR2 is FRNRAP. Trimming took 4 bases from V and 4 from J; bases not matched to a gene: 5. This CDR3 spans 14 amino acids. With regard to this clone: Its antigen is not known.

Study-level findings and limits: In a later analysis, HLA-C alleles had the fewest associated TCRs, DRB1 alleles the most. Three CMV-associated chains proved CMV antigen-specific in vitro. Later analysis demonstrated an association between a missense DCLRE1C variant and TCR beta V- and J-gene trimming.

The gene calls are TRBV12-5 and TRBJ2-7, with 9 bases fitting TRBD1. This clonotype originated in a male donor in good health and CMV-seronegative. The sequenced sample consisted of PBMCs. The CDR3 loop is CASGSGTGIYEQYF. Written as DNA, the CDR3 is TGTGCTAGTGGTTCTGGGACAGGGATATACGAGCAGTACTTC.